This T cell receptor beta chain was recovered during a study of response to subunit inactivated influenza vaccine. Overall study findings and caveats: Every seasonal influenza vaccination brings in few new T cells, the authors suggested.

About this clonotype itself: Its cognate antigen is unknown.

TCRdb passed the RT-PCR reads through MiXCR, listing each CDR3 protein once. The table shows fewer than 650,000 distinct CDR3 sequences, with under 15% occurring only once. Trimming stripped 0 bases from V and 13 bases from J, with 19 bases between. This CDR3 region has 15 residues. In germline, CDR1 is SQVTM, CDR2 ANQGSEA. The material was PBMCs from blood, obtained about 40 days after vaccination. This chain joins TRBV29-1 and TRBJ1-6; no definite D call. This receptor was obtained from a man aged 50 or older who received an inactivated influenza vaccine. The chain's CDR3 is CSVEDGPDGPIPLHF. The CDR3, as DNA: TGCAGCGTTGAAGACGGACCGGATGGACCTATCCCCCTCCACTTT.